These 14 T cell receptor beta chains were sequenced from one sample in a study of technical replicates of blood from a handful of donors. TCRdb's table, derived via immunoSEQ multiplex PCR, lists solely in-frame clones and lacks some. The sample records 80,000 to 100,000 clones, about 91% being singletons. The sample consisted of T cells isolated from PBMCs. These receptors came from a human donor in good health.

The chain joins TRBV9 to TRBJ1-2, with unresolved D. V lost 7 bases and J lost 4, with 14 bases in between. The CDR3 consists of 13 residues. Germline V lookup: CDR1 SGDLS, CDR2 YYNGEE. CDR3 in amino acids: CASDRRGSYGYTF. Here the CDR3 DNA reads TGTGCCAGCGATAGACGGGGAAGCTATGGCTACACCTTC.

The chain joins TRBV25-1 to TRBJ2-7; 9 bases line up with TRBD2. The CDR3 totals 14 residues. Losses at the gene ends were 5 bases for V and 5 bases for J; bases not matched to a gene: 7. Germline V gene sequence: CDR1 MGHDK, CDR2 SYGVNS. CDR3 loop: CASSSSGRMDEQYF. In DNA form, the CDR3 reads TGTGCCAGCAGTAGTAGCGGGAGAATGGACGAGCAGTACTTC.

This chain uses TRBV28 with TRBJ1-2; tentatively, D is TRBD1 (5 bases). V was pared by 10 bases and J by 4 bases, with 16 bases between. The germline V gene encodes CDR1 MDHEN and CDR2 SYDVKM. CDR3 length: 13 amino acids. CDR3 protein: CATWDVGGYGYTF. The DNA for the CDR3 is TGTGCCACCTGGGACGTCGGGGGCTATGGCTACACCTTC.

The J gene is TRBJ2-1, the V gene TRBV18, with 8 positions matching TRBD2. V shed 3 bases, J shed 4 bases, and the junction held 5 bases outside the gene matches. The V gene's germline CDR1 is KGHSH and CDR2 LQKENI. The CDR3 is 15 residues long. The DNA of the CDR3 is TGTGCCAGCTCACCTGAGCGGGGGAGGTACAATGAGCAGTTCTTC. It translates to CASSPERGRYNEQFF.

This chain links TRBV9 with TRBJ2-1, with 10 nucleotides matching TRBD2. Germline CDR1 and CDR2: SGDLS and YYNGEE. After removal of 3 bases from V and 9 bases from J, the junction contained 9 bases not matched to a gene. This CDR3 spans 15 amino acids. The DNA for the CDR3 is TGTGCCAGCAGCGAAAGCGGGAGGGCCAATAGTGAGCAGTTCTTC. This codes for CASSESGRANSEQFF. The whole variable domain, remainder taken from reference TRBV9 and TRBJ2-1, is DSGVTQTPKHLITATGQRVTLRCSPRSGDLSVYWYQQSLDQGLQFLIQYYNGEERAKGNILERFSAQQFPDLHSELNLSSLELGDSALYFCASSESGRANSEQFFGPGTRLTVL.

CDR3 nucleotide sequence: TGCGCCAGCAGCCCGGGGGACAGGGGAAACCAAGCTTTCTTT. Its translation: CASSPGDRGNQAFF. This chain connects TRBV5-1 to TRBJ1-1; 10 bases align to TRBD1. The CDR3 is 14 residues long. CDR1 is SGHRS, CDR2 YFSETQ, per germline. Trimming removed 4 bases from V and 9 bases from J; junction bases left unmatched: 9.

The V gene is TRBV5-1, the J gene TRBJ1-2; D might be TRBD1 (6 bases). Germline V gives CDR1 SGHRS, CDR2 YFSETQ. Trimming removed 5 bases at V and 3 bases at J, with 11 bases between. This CDR3 is built from 13 residues. CDR3 protein: CASREAGDYGYTF. CDR3 nucleotide sequence: TGCGCCAGCAGGGAGGCAGGGGACTATGGCTACACCTTC.

The V call is TRBV7-8, the J call TRBJ1-1; 7 bases fit TRBD1. Germline trimming cut 1 base from V and 4 bases from J; bases unmatched to any gene: 3. From germline, CDR1 is SGHVS and CDR2 FQNEAQ. There are 14 residues in the CDR3. Written as DNA, the CDR3 is TGTGCCAGCAGCTTAGGGGCAGGGGGCACTGAAGCTTTCTTT. Its translation: CASSLGAGGTEAFF.

The V and J genes are TRBV2 and TRBJ1-6; no clear D gene. The germline V gene encodes CDR1 SNHLY and CDR2 FYNNEI. This CDR3 contains 13 residues. Trimming left V 4 bases short and J 7 bases short, with 8 bases between. The DNA for the CDR3 is TGTGCCAGCAGTGTCCGGGAGAATTCACCCCTCCACTTT. This gives the protein CASSVRENSPLHF.

V usage is TRBV6-1 and J usage is TRBJ1-1; D is perhaps TRBD1 (5 bases). Trimming removed 7 bases from V and 1 base from J, with 13 bases in between. Germline V gives CDR1 MNHNS, CDR2 SASEGT. CDR3 length equals 14 residues. The CDR3 is CASKTGGTNTEAFF. The CDR3 region has the DNA TGTGCCAGCAAGACGGGGGGGACGAACACTGAAGCTTTCTTT.

The chain carries TRBV6-1 and TRBJ2-7, with D possibly being TRBD1 (6 bases). Germline assignment: CDR1 MNHNS and CDR2 SASEGT. CDR3 size: 15 residues. V gave up 2 bases and J gave up 2 bases, with 13 bases separating them. The CDR3 here is CASSELPGTPYEQYF. The CDR3 DNA reads as TGTGCCAGCAGTGAATTGCCGGGGACACCCTACGAGCAGTACTTC.

The chain couples TRBV11-2 to TRBJ2-7; 8 positions agree with TRBD2. Trimming took 5 bases from V and 0 from J; bases not matched to a gene: 9. This CDR3 is 16 amino acids long. The germline gives CDR1 SGHAT, CDR2 FQNNGV. The CDR3 loop is CASSDQHGGGSYEQYF. DNA for the CDR3: TGTGCCAGCAGCGATCAACACGGGGGGGGCTCCTACGAGCAGTACTTC.

The CDR3 DNA follows: TGCGCCAGCAGCCAATATGGACGAGGGAATTCACCCCTCCACTTT. Protein: CASSQYGRGNSPLHF. The chain is built from TRBV4-1 and TRBJ1-6; no clear D. The V gene's germline CDR1 is MGHRA and CDR2 YSYEKL. The CDR3 covers 15 residues. Trimming removed 2 bases at V and 7 bases at J, with 12 bases between.

This clone appeared once. This rearrangement joins TRBV9 to TRBJ2-3; possible D gene TRBD1, 6 bases. Germline V gives CDR1 SGDLS, CDR2 YYNGEE. Trimming left V 4 bases short and J 2 bases short, with 23 bases between. The CDR3 consists of 18 residues. The CDR3 DNA reads as TGTGCCAGCAGCCCACTTTCGAGGGAGACAGGTCCCACAGATACGCAGTATTTT. Translating gives CASSPLSRETGPTDTQYF. Variable domain in full (rest from reference TRBV9 and TRBJ2-3): DSGVTQTPKHLITATGQRVTLRCSPRSGDLSVYWYQQSLDQGLQFLIQYYNGEERAKGNILERFSAQQFPDLHSELNLSSLELGDSALYFCASSPLSRETGPTDTQYFGPGTRLTVL.